This section outlines one T cell receptor (beta chain) sequence together with its context. These data are taken from a study of blood T cell repertoires in COVID-19. Study as a whole: Donors in the United States, Italy and Spain gave samples during acute or convalescent COVID-19.

V dropped 4 bases and J dropped 6 bases, with 9 bases sitting between them. The germline CDR1 and CDR2 sequences are SNHLY and FYNNEI. This CDR3 spans 13 amino acids. Original analysis: Scientists estimated how many nucleated cells there were by amplifying reference gene primers. The repertoire was sequenced with immunoSEQ multiplex PCR; TCRdb's copy has only in-frame clones and lacks some. From that table come the V and J calls and clone size; the DNA was used to work out D and trimming. The table records roughly 120,000 clones, about 83% of them present only once. The sample was peripheral blood. The J gene is TRBJ2-2, the V gene TRBV2, with a weak D call TRBD2 (5 bases). The receptor comes from a man between 65 and 85 years old with acute or convalescent COVID-19. This CDR3 reads CASSVGVAGELFF. The CDR3 DNA reads as TGTGCCAGCAGTGTGGGAGTGGCCGGGGAGCTGTTTTTT.